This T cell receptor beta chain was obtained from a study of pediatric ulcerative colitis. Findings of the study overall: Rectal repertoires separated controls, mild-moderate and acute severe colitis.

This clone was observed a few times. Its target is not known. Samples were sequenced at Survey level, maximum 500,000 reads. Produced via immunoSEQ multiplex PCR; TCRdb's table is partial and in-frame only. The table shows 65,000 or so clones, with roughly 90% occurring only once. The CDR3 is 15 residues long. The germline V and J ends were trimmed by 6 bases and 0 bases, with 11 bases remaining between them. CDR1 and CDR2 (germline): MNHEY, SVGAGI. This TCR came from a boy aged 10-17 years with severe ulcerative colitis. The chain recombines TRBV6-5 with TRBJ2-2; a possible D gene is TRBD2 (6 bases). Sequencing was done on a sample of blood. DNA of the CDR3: TGTGCCAGCAGCCCGGGAGCTACGAACACCGGGGAGCTGTTTTTT. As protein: CASSPGATNTGELFF.